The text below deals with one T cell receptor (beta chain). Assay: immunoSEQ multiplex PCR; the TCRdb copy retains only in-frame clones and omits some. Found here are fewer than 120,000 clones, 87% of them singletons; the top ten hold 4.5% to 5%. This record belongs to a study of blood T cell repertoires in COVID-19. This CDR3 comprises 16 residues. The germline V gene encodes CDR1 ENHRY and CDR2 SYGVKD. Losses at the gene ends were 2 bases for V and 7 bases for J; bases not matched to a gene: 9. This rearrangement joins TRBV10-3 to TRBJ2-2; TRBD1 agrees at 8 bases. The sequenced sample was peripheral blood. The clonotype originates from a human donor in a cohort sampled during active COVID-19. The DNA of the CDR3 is TGTGCCATCAGTGAGACCAGGACAGGGAATAACGGGGAGCTGTTTTTT. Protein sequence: CAISETRTGNNGELFF.